One and the same sample provided the 10 T cell receptor beta chains below, sequenced in a study of blood T cell repertoires in COVID-19. This table comes from immunoSEQ multiplex PCR, and its TCRdb copy is limited to in-frame clones, with some not included. The sample consists of approximately 240,000 clones, around 82% of them appearing once. Sequencing was done on a sample of peripheral blood. The source is a woman in her twenties or thirties who had recovered from COVID-19.

This clone occurred once. The same CDR3 can be traced to other DNA sequences in this sample. This rearrangement joins TRBV10-3 to TRBJ2-5, with 13 bases fitting TRBD2. Trimming at V came to 3 bases and at J to 4 bases, leaving 2 bases not matched to a gene. The CDR3 contains 15 residues. Germline CDR1 ENHRY, CDR2 SYGVKD. In nucleotides, the CDR3 is TGTGCCATCAGTGAAGGACTAGCGGGAGCAGAGACCCAGTACTTC. Translation: CAISEGLAGAETQYF.

The chain has TRBV30 and TRBJ1-2; D is ambiguous. In germline, CDR1 is GTSNPN, CDR2 SVGIG (reference sequence). This CDR3 region has 10 residues. The V gene lost 5 bases and the J gene lost 6 bases, with 7 bases spanning the gap. The CDR3 protein is CAWASHGYTF. As DNA, the CDR3 is TGTGCCTGGGCCTCTCATGGCTACACCTTC.

As concerns this clone: This CDR3 is also generated by other DNA sequences in the sample. The gene calls are TRBV18 and TRBJ2-2; tentative D call: TRBD1 (5 bases). The V and J ends lost 2 bases and 2 bases respectively, with 9 bases between them. Germline V CDR1 and CDR2: KGHSH, LQKENI. The CDR3 spans 15 residues. The CDR3 DNA sequence: TGTGCCAGCTCACCAGGGCAGGGTAACACCGGGGAGCTGTTTTTT. This encodes CASSPGQGNTGELFF. Based on the CDR3 plus reference TRBV18 and TRBJ2-2, the full variable domain is NAGVMQNPRHLVRRRGQEARLRCSPMKGHSHVYWYRQLPEEGLKFMVYLQKENIIDESGMPKERFSAEFPKEGPSILRIQQVVRGDSAAYFCASSPGQGNTGELFFGEGSRLTVL.

CDR3 bases: TGCGCCAGCAGCCGCAAGTCTGATCGACAGGGTGGGACTGAAGCTTTCTTT. As protein: CASSRKSDRQGGTEAFF. The V and J genes are TRBV4-1 and TRBJ1-1; TRBD1 aligns across 7 bases. This CDR3 contains 17 residues. V shed 4 bases and J 5 bases; nucleotides not matched to a gene: 16. Germline CDR1 is MGHRA and CDR2 is YSYEKL.

The chain employs TRBV27 and TRBJ2-2, with D unresolved. The CDR3 is 12 amino acids. Trimming removed 3 bases from V and 6 bases from J, with 5 bases in between. The V gene's germline CDR1 is MNHEY and CDR2 SMNVEV (reference sequence). The CDR3 DNA follows: TGTGCCAGCAGTTTCCAGTCCGGGGAGCTGTTTTTT. Translation: CASSFQSGELFF.

The V call is TRBV20-1, the J call TRBJ2-1, with 11 bases identical to TRBD2. The CDR3 loop spans 13 amino acids. Germline assignment: CDR1 DFQATT and CDR2 SNEGSKA (reference sequence). The V and J ends lost 3 bases and 6 bases, in that order; junction bases with no gene match: 1. This CDR3 is CSASSGRANEQFF. In DNA form, the CDR3 reads TGCAGTGCTAGTAGCGGGAGGGCCAATGAGCAGTTCTTC.

The chain links TRBV19 to TRBJ2-3; TRBD1 aligns across 8 bases. The trim removed 3 bases at V and 14 bases at J, leaving 7 bases unmatched. The CDR3 runs to 12 residues. CDR1 LNHDA and CDR2 SQIVND come from the germline V gene (reference sequence). CDR3 region: CASSILGTGWYF. CDR3 bases: TGTGCCAGTAGTATCCTGGGGACAGGCTGGTATTTT.

The chain recombines TRBV7-9 with TRBJ1-2; 7 positions agree with TRBD1. The CDR3 is 14 amino acids. V was pared by 4 bases and J by 2 bases, with 4 bases of the junction left unmatched. Per the germline V gene, CDR1 is SEHNR and CDR2 is FQNEAQ (reference sequence). CDR3 nucleotides: TGTGCCAGCAGCTCCGGGGACAGAAACTATGGCTACACCTTC. This encodes CASSSGDRNYGYTF.

The sample holds a few counts of this clone. This chain uses TRBV6-5 with TRBJ2-3, with D maybe TRBD1 (6 bases). The CDR3 has 15 residues. Trimming took 6 bases from V and 0 from J, leaving 13 bases between them. Germline lookup yields CDR1 MNHEY and CDR2 SVGAGI. CDR3 amino acids: CASSGAGQSTDTQYF. DNA of the CDR3: TGTGCCAGCAGCGGGGCAGGACAGAGCACAGATACGCAGTATTTT.

The chain links TRBV7-3 to TRBJ1-2; TRBD1 might be the D (6 bases). Germline V gene sequence: CDR1 SGHTA, CDR2 FQGTGA. The CDR3 length is 13 residues. V was clipped by 3 bases and J by 4 bases, with 9 bases between them. CDR3 loop: CASSLPGAYGYTF. DNA for the CDR3: TGTGCCAGCAGCTTGCCAGGGGCCTATGGCTACACCTTC.